These 16 T cell receptor beta chains were all obtained from the same sample, sequenced in a study of blood T cell repertoires in COVID-19. Profiled with immunoSEQ multiplex PCR; TCRdb holds only in-frame clones, not every one. The sample carries about 95,000 clones, about nine tenths recorded once. Sample: peripheral blood. These receptors originate from a man aged 55-75 years with COVID-19, enrolled during active disease.

This clone was seen once. The rearrangement links TRBV7-6 to TRBJ2-7, with TRBD2 identical over 9 bases. With V trimmed by 4 bases and J by 5 bases, 9 bases remained unmatched. The CDR3 spans 15 residues. The V gene's germline CDR1 is SGHVS and CDR2 FNYEAQ. CDR3 coding DNA: TGTGCCAGCAGCTCGTCAGCGGGAGGCGTCGACGAGCAGTACTTC. This codes for CASSSSAGGVDEQYF.

The J gene is TRBJ2-7, the V gene TRBV5-6, with D possibly matching TRBD1 (5 bases). V was cut by 4 bases and J by 6 bases, with 26 bases left in between. Germline-derived CDR1 and CDR2 are SGHDT and YYEEEE. This CDR3 region has 17 residues. The CDR3 protein is CASSPRVWVNPPVEQYF. CDR3 bases: TGTGCCAGCAGCCCCAGGGTTTGGGTCAACCCTCCGGTCGAGCAGTACTTC.

The V call is TRBV4-1, the J call TRBJ2-7; D is perhaps TRBD1 (6 bases). Deletions cut 8 bases from V and 0 bases from J, with 11 bases between. Germline CDR1 and CDR2: MGHRA and YSYEKL. The CDR3 consists of 13 residues. The CDR3 DNA is TGCGCCAGCTCCCTAGGGGGCTCCTACGAGCAGTACTTC. It encodes CASSLGGSYEQYF.

The chain combines TRBV2 with TRBJ2-1; TRBD2 matches 10 bases. The CDR3 covers 15 residues. V gave up 8 bases and J gave up 4 bases; unmatched junction bases: 8. CDR1 is SNHLY and CDR2 is FYNNEI in the germline V gene. CDR3 nucleotide sequence: TGTGCCAGCGGAGCTAGCGGGAGTTGGTACAATGAGCAGTTCTTC. It yields the protein CASGASGSWYNEQFF.

The V call is TRBV9, the J call TRBJ2-2; 11 bases fit TRBD2. Germline V gene data show CDR1 as SGDLS and CDR2 as YYNGEE. The CDR3 sequence is 18 residues long. V shed 0 bases, J shed 1 base, and the junction held 5 bases outside the gene matches. The CDR3 DNA is TGTGCCAGCAGCGTAGAGGGTAGCGGGAGGGAGAACACCGGGGAGCTGTTTTTT. It specifies CASSVEGSGRENTGELFF.

This clone was counted once. The CDR3 sequence is CASSPTGGNQPQHF. In DNA form, the CDR3 reads TGCGCCAGCAGCCCAACAGGGGGCAATCAGCCCCAGCATTTT. The rearrangement links TRBV5-1 to TRBJ1-5, with 7 nucleotides matching TRBD1. V gave up 4 bases and J gave up 2 bases; unmatched junction bases: 3. The CDR3 runs 14 residues. The germline V gene has CDR1 SGHRS and CDR2 YFSETQ.

This rearrangement joins TRBV11-3 to TRBJ2-3, with 7 bases lining up with TRBD2. The V and J ends lost 8 bases and 6 bases, in that order; junction bases with no gene match: 11. CDR1 is SGHNT and CDR2 is YENEEA in the germline V gene. The CDR3 runs 14 residues. The CDR3 here is CASRGRGSVDTQYF. The CDR3 DNA sequence: TGTGCCAGCCGGGGTCGCGGGAGTGTGGATACGCAGTATTTT.

This clone was detected once. The V and J genes are TRBV3-1 (or the pseudogene TRBV3-2) and TRBJ1-1, with D maybe TRBD1 (6 bases). The CDR3 is 12 amino acids. V gave up 3 bases and J gave up 7 bases, with 9 bases separating them. The germline V gene encodes CDR1 LGHDT and CDR2 YNNKEL (reference sequence). The CDR3 protein is CASSHGQSEAFF. CDR3 DNA: TGTGCCAGCAGCCACGGACAGAGTGAAGCTTTCTTT.

The chain links TRBV5-1 to TRBJ1-4; 7 bases line up with TRBD1. The J segment lost 0 bases and the V segment lost 4 bases, leaving 9 bases of the junction unmatched. The CDR3 sequence is 17 residues long. Germline CDR1 reads SGHRS; CDR2 reads YFSETQ. The DNA of the CDR3 is TGCGCCAGCAGCCCCGGACAGGATCCTGCAACTAATGAAAAACTGTTTTTT. This codes for CASSPGQDPATNEKLFF.

This sequence joins TRBV7-2 and TRBJ2-2, with 8 bases fitting TRBD2. V was clipped by 5 bases and J by 6 bases; unmatched bases: 5. CDR3 size: 14 residues. The germline V gene has CDR1 SGHTA and CDR2 FQGNSA. In DNA form, the CDR3 reads TGTGCCAGCAGCCCGGACGGGGGGGCCGGGGAGCTGTTTTTT. It translates to CASSPDGGAGELFF.

This clone was recorded once. The chain has TRBV27 and TRBJ2-2; D is possibly TRBD1 (5 bases). In germline, CDR1 is MNHEY, CDR2 SMNVEV (reference sequence). Trimming removed 5 bases at V and 7 bases at J, with 11 bases between. The CDR3 is 13 amino acids. Here the CDR3 reads CASSAFRDGELFF. For the CDR3, the DNA is TGTGCCAGCAGTGCATTCAGGGACGGGGAGCTGTTTTTT.

The chain combines TRBV11-3 with TRBJ1-1, with D maybe TRBD1 (6 bases). V was cut by 5 bases and J by 5 bases, with 15 bases left in between. This CDR3 has 14 amino acids. Germline assignment: CDR1 SGHNT and CDR2 YENEEA. This chain's CDR3 is CASSRAYRETEAFF. CDR3 in DNA: TGTGCCAGCAGCCGAGCGTACAGGGAGACTGAAGCTTTCTTT.

The CDR3 sequence: CASSHSTRTHLNNEQFF. The CDR3 nucleotides read TGTGCCAGCAGCCATTCTACCCGGACACACCTTAACAATGAGCAGTTCTTC. The chain recombines TRBV14 with TRBJ2-1, with D maybe TRBD1 (5 bases). The germline gives CDR1 SGHDN, CDR2 FVKESK. The CDR3 consists of 17 residues. With 3 bases removed from V and 5 bases from J, the gap between germline ends came to 20 bases.

The rearrangement links TRBV20-1 to TRBJ2-7; 14 nucleotides line up with TRBD2. In germline, CDR1 is DFQATT, CDR2 SNEGSKA (reference sequence). The CDR3 is made up of 15 amino acids. Losses at the gene ends were 3 bases for V and 5 bases for J; bases not matched to a gene: 6. As DNA, the CDR3 is TGCAGTGCTAGTCCGGGACTAGCGGGAGTCAACGAGCAGTACTTC. It translates to CSASPGLAGVNEQYF.

The gene calls are TRBV3-1 (or the pseudogene TRBV3-2) and TRBJ2-1, with 11 positions matching TRBD2. This CDR3 has 16 amino acids. J lost 5 bases, V lost 2 bases, and 5 bases had no gene match. The V gene's germline CDR1 is LGHDT and CDR2 YNNKEL (reference sequence). The CDR3 region is CASSQLAGGKNNEQFF. CDR3 DNA sequence: TGTGCCAGCAGCCAACTAGCGGGGGGTAAGAACAATGAGCAGTTCTTC.

CDR3 nucleotide sequence: TGTGCCAGCAGCCAACACGACAGGTCACGCGAAAAACTGTTTTTT. Protein: CASSQHDRSREKLFF. The chain uses TRBV3-1 (or the pseudogene TRBV3-2) and TRBJ1-4, with D perhaps TRBD1 (6 bases). The germline gives CDR1 LGHDT, CDR2 YNNKEL (reference sequence). V lost 2 bases and J lost 8, with 15 bases in between. The CDR3 has 15 residues.